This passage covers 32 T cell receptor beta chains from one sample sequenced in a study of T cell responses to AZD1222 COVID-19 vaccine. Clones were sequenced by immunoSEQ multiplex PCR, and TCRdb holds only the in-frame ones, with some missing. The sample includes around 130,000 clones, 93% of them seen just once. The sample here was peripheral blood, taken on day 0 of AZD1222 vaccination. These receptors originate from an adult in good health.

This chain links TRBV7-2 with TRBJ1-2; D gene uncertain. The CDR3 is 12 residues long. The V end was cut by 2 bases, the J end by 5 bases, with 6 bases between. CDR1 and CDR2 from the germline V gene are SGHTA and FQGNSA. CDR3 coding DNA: TGTGCCAGCAGCTTATCTGGATATGGCTACACCTTC. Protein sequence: CASSLSGYGYTF. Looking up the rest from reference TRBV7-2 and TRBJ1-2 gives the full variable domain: GAGVSQSPSNKVTEKGKDVELRCDPISGHTALYWYRQSLGQGLEFLIYFQGNSAPDKSGLPSDRFSAERTGGSVSTLTIQRTQQEDSAVYLCASSLSGYGYTFGSGTRLTVV.

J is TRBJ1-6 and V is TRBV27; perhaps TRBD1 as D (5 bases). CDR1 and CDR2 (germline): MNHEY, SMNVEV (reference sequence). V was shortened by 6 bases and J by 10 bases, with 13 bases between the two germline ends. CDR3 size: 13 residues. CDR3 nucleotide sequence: TGTGCCAGCAGAGGGGCCTACCTATCACCCCTCCACTTT. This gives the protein CASRGAYLSPLHF.

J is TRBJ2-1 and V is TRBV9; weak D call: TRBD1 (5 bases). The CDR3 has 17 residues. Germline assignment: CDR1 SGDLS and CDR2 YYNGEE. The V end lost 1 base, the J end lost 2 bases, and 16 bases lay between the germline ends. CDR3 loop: CASSVQPTGRTYNEQFF. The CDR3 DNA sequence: TGTGCCAGCAGCGTACAACCAACAGGAAGGACCTACAATGAGCAGTTCTTC.

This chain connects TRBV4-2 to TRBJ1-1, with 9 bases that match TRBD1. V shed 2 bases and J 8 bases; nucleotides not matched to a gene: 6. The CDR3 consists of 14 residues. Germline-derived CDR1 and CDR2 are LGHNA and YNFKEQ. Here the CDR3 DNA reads TGTGCCAGCAGCCAAAAGACAGGGGGTTTCGAAGCTTTCTTT. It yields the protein CASSQKTGGFEAFF.

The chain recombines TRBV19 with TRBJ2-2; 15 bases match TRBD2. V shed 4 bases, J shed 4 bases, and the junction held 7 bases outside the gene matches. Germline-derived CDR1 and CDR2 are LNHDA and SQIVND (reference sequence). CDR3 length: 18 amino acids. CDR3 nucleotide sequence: TGTGCCAGTAGTAGGGGACTAGCGGGAGGCCCGATCACCGGGGAGCTGTTTTTT. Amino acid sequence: CASSRGLAGGPITGELFF.

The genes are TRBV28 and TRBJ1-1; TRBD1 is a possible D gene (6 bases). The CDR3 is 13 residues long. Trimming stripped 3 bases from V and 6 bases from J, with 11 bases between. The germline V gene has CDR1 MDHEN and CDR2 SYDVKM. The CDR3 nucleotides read TGTGCCAGCAGTTTTCACAGGGCCGCTGAAGCTTTCTTT. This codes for CASSFHRAAEAFF.

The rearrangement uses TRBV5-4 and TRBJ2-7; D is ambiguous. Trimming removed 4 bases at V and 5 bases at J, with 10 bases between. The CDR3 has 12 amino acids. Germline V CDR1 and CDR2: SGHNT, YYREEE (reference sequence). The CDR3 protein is CASSLPFDEQYF. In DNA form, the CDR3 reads TGTGCCAGCAGCCTCCCGTTCGACGAGCAGTACTTC.

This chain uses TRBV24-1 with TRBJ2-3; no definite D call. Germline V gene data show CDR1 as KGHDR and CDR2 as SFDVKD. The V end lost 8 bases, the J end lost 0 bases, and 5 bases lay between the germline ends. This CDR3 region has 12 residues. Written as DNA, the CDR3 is TGTGCCACCATGGACAGCACAGATACGCAGTATTTT. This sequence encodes CATMDSTDTQYF.

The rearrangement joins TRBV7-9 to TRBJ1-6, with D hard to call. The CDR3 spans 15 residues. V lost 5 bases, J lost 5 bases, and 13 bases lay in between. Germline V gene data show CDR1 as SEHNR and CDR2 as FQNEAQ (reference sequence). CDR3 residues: CASSPSRQDNSPLHF. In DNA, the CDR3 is TGTGCCAGCAGCCCCTCTAGGCAGGATAATTCACCCCTCCACTTT.

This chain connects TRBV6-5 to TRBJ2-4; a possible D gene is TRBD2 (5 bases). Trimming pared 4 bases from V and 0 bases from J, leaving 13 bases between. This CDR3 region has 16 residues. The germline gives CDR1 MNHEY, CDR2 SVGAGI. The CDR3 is CASSSLTREAKNIQYF. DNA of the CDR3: TGTGCCAGCAGTTCTTTGACCCGGGAAGCCAAAAACATTCAGTACTTC.

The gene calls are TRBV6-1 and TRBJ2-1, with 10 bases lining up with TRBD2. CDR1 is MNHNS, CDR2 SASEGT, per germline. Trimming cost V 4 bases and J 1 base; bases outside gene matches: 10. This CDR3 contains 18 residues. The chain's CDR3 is CASSGLPSGSRSYNEQFF. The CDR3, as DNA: TGTGCCAGCAGTGGGCTTCCTAGCGGGAGTAGGTCCTACAATGAGCAGTTCTTC.

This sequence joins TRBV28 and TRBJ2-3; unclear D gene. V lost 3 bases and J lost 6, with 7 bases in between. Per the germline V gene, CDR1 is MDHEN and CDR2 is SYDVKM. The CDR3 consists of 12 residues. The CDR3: CASSLDVDTQYF. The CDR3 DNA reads TGTGCCAGCAGTTTGGATGTGGATACGCAGTATTTT.

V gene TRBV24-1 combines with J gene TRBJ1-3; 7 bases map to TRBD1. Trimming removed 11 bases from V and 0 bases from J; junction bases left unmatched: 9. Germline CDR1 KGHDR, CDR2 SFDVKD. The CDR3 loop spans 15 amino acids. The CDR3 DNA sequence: TGTGCCAAGCCGGGACAGCATATCTCTGGAAACACCATATATTTT. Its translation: CAKPGQHISGNTIYF.

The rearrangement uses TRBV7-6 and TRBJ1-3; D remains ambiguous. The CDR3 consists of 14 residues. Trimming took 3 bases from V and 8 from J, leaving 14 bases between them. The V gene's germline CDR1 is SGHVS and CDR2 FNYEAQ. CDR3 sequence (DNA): TGTGCCAGCAGCTTCAATCGGCCCCGGGACACCATATATTTT. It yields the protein CASSFNRPRDTIYF.

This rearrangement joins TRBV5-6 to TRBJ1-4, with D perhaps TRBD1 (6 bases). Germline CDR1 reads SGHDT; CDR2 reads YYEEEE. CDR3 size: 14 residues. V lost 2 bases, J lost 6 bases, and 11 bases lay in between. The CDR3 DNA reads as TGTGCCAGCAGCTTCTCAGGGGTGGATGAAAAACTGTTTTTT. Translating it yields CASSFSGVDEKLFF.

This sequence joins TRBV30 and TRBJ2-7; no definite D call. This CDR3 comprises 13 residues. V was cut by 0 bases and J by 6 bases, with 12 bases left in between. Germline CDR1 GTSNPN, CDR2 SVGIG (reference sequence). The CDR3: CAWSVGYPLEQYF. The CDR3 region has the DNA TGTGCCTGGAGTGTAGGGTACCCCCTCGAGCAGTACTTC.

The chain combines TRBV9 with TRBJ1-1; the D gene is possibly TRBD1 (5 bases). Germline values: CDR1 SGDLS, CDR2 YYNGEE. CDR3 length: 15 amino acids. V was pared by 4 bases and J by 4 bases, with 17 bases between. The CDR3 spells CASSSGGTGITEAFF. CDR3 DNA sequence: TGTGCCAGCAGCTCTGGGGGTACAGGTATCACTGAAGCTTTCTTT.

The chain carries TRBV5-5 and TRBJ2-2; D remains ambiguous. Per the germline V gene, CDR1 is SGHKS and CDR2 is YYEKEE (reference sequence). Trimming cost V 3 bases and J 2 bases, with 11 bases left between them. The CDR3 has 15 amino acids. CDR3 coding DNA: TGTGCCAGCAGCTCTCAGGTTACAAACACCGGGGAGCTGTTTTTT. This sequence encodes CASSSQVTNTGELFF. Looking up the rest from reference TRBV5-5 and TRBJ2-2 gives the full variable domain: DAGVTQSPTHLIKTRGQQVTLRCSPISGHKSVSWYQQVLGQGPQFIFQYYEKEERGRGNFPDRFSARQFPNYSSELNVNALLLGDSALYLCASSSQVTNTGELFFGEGSRLTVL.

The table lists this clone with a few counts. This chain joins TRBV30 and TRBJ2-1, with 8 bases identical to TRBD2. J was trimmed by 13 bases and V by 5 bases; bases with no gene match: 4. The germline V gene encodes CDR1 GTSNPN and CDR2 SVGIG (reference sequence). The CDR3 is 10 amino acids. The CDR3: CAWSGTSQFF. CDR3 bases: TGTGCCTGGTCCGGGACTAGTCAGTTCTTC. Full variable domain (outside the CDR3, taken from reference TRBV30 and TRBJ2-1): SQTIHQWPATLVQPVGSPLSLECTVEGTSNPNLYWYRQAAGRGLQLLFYSVGIGQISSEVPQNLSASRPQDRQFILSSKKLLLSDSGFYLCAWSGTSQFFGPGTRLTVL.

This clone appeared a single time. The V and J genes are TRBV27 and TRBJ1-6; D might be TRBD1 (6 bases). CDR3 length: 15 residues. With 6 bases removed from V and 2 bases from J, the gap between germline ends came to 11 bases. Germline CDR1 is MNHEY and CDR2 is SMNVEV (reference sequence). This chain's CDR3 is CASRPGGAYNSPLHF. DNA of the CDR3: TGTGCCAGCAGGCCCGGGGGCGCCTATAATTCACCCCTCCACTTT.

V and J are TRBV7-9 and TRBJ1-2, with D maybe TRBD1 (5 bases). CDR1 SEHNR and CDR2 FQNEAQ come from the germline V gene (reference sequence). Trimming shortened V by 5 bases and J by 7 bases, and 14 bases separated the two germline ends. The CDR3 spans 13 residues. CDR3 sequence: CASSLGRDVGYTF. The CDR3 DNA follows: TGTGCCAGCAGCCTCGGGCGGGACGTTGGCTACACCTTC.

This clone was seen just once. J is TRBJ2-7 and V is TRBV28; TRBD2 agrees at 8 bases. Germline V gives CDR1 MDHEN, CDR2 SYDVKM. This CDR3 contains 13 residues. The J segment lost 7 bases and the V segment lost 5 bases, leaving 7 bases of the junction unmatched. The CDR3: CASSPGGPGEQYF. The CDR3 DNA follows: TGTGCCAGCAGTCCGGGAGGGCCGGGGGAGCAGTACTTC.

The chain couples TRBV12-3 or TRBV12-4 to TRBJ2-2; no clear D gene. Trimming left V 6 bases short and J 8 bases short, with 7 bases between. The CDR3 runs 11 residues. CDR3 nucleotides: TGTGCCAGCAGCCCCCTAGGGGAGCTGTTTTTT. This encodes CASSPLGELFF.

The CDR3 is CASSPPGNEKLFF. DNA of the CDR3: TGTGCCAGCAGCCCCCCTGGTAATGAAAAACTGTTTTTT. V is TRBV9 and J is TRBJ1-4; D unclear. Trimming took 4 bases from V and 4 from J, leaving 8 bases between them. Germline V gene sequence: CDR1 SGDLS, CDR2 YYNGEE. This CDR3 has 13 amino acids.

The CDR3 loop reads CAWSGAPGKSSYEQYF. CDR3 bases: TGTGCCTGGAGTGGAGCGCCCGGAAAGAGCTCCTACGAGCAGTACTTC. The chain has TRBV30 and TRBJ2-7; no clear D. The CDR3 runs 16 residues. Germline V lookup: CDR1 GTSNPN, CDR2 SVGIG (reference sequence). Deletions cut 1 base from V and 0 bases from J, with 16 bases between.

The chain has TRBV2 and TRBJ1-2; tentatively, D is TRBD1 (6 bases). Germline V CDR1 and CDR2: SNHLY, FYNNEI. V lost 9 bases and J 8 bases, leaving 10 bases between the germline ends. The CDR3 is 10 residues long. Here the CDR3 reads CASRGAGYTF. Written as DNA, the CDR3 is TGTGCCAGTAGGGGGGCGGGCTACACCTTC.

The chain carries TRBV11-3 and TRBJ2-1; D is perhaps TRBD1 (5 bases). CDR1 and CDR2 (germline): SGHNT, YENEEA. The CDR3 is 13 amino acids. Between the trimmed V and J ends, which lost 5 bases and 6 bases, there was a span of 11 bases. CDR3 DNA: TGTGCCAGCAGCCCCGACAGCAGCAATGAGCAGTTCTTC. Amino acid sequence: CASSPDSSNEQFF. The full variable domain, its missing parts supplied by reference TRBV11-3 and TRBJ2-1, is EAGVVQSPRYKIIEKKQPVAFWCNPISGHNTLYWYLQNLGQGPELLIRYENEEAVDDSQLPKDRFSAERLKGVDSTLKIQPAELGDSAVYLCASSPDSSNEQFFGPGTRLTVL.

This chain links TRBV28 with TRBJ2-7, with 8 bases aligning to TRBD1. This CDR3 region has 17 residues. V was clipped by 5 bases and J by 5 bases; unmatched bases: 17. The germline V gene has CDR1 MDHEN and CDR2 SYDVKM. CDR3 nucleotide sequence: TGTGCCAGCAGTGGACCAGGGGGCGCCGCACGGTTGAACGAGCAGTACTTC. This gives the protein CASSGPGGAARLNEQYF.

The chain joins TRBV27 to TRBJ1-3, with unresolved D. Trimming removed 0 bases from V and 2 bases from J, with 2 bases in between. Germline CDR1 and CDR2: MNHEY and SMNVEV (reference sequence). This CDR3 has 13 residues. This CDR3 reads CASSLSTGNTIYF. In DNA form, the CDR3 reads TGTGCCAGCAGTTTATCTACTGGAAACACCATATATTTT.

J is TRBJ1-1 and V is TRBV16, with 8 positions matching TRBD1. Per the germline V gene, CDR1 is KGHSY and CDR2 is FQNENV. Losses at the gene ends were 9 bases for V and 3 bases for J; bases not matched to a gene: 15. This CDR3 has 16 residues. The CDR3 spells CASHQIRGQEDTEAFF. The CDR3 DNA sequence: TGTGCCAGTCACCAAATCAGGGGGCAAGAGGACACTGAAGCTTTCTTT.

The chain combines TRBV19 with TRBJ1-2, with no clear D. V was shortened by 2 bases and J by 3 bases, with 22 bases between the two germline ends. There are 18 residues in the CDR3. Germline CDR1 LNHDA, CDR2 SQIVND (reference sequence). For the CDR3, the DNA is TGTGCCAGTAGTATAACCGGGATAGGTGTCCCATTGGACTATGGCTACACCTTC. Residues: CASSITGIGVPLDYGYTF.

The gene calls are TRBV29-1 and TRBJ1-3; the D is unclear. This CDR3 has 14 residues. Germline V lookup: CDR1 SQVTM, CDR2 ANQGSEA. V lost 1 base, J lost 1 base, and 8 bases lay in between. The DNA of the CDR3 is TGCAGCGTTGAAGTCCCCCGGTCTGGAAACACCATATATTTT. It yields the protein CSVEVPRSGNTIYF.